This record covers a single T cell receptor beta chain. Its antigen remains unidentified. The CDR3 is 16 residues long. Germline CDR1 is LNHDA and CDR2 is SQIVND (reference sequence). V lost 6 bases and J lost 4, with 19 bases in between. This specimen comes from a study of vaccination and CD4 T cells after COVID-19. Regarding treatment: roughly nine-day PBMC culture with coronavirus spike peptide pools or control peptides (ViraFEST assay). An Oncomine TCR Beta short-read assay was used to sequence the DNA from cultured CD4+ T cells. TCRdb re-called the PCR reads with MiXCR, one entry per CDR3 protein. The sample includes 9,000 to 13,000 distinct CDR3 sequences, approximately 40% of them seen just once.

This sequence was found in a human donor who had recovered from COVID-19. The material sequenced was CD4+ T cells from blood, cultured in vitro, taken after SARS-CoV-2 vaccination. This chain uses TRBV19 with TRBJ2-1; D possibly corresponds to TRBD2 (6 bases). The CDR3 DNA reads TGTGCCAGTAGCACCCCGGGACTCCCCATATACAATGAGCAGTTCTTC. This codes for CASSTPGLPIYNEQFF. The full variable domain, with the rest looked up from reference TRBV19 and TRBJ2-1, is DGGITQSPKYLFRKEGQNVTLSCEQNLNHDAMYWYRQDPGQGLRLIYYSQIVNDFQKGDIAEGYSVSREKKESFPLTVTSAQKNPTAFYLCASSTPGLPIYNEQFFGPGTRLTVL.